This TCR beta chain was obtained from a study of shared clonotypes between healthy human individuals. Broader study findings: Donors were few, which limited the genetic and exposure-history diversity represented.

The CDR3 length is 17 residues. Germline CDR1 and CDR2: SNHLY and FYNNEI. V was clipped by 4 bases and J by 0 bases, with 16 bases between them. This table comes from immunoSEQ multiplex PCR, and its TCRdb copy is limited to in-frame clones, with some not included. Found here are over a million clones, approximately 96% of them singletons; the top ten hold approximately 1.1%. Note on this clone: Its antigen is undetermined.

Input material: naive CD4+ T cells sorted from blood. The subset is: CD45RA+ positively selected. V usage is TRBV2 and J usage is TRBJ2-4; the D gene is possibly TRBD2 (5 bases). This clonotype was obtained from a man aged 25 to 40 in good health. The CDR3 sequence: CASSGLGWAGAKNIQYF. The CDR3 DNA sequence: TGTGCCAGCAGTGGGCTTGGATGGGCGGGAGCCAAAAACATTCAGTACTTC.